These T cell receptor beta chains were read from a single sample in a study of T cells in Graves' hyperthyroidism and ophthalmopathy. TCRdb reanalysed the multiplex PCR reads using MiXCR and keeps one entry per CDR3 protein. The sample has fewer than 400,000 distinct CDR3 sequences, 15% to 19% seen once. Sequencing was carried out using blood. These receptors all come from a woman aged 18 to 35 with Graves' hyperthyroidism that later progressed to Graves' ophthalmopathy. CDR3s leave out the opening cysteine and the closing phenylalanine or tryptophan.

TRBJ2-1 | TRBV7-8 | ASSLEGLAGRNEQF
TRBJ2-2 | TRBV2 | ASSESQGTGELF
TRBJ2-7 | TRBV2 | ASSDELAGAYEQY
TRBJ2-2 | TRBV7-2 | ASSLGQVNTGELF
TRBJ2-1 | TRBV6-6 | ASSYSLSGGGDNEQF
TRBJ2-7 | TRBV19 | ASSTTGPNLVRDSFGFHEQY
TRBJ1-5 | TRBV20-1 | SATQPDRGRNQPQH
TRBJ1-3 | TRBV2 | ASSYMGNTIY
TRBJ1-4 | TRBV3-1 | ASSQPRGINEKLF
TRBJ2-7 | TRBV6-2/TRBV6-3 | ASGLVAREQY
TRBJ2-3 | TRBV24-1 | AASDRKKKRNTDTQY
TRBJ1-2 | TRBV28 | ASRLGQGYGYT
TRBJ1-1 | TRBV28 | ASRLGGGTEAF
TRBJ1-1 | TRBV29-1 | SVELLQGVRTEAF
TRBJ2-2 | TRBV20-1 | SARAGPNTGELF
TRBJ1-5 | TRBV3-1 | ASSQGTRGPEDSNQPQH
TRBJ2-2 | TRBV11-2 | ASSLAGVRDPLGGELF
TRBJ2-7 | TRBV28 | ASSVQGGLGEQY
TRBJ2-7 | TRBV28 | ASRVGPWEEQY
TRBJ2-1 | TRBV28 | ASSYGGKNEQF
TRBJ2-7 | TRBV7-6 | ASQDESSYEQY
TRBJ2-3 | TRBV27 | ASSLEGASDTQY
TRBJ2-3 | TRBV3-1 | ASSQASAGTDTQY
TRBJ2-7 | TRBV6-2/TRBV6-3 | ASSRGGQDPYEQY
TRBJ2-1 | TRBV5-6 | ASSSGTRVDEQF
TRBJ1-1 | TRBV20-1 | SARNTGTVNTEAF
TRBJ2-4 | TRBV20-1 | SASRPSGSKNIQY
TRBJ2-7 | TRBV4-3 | ASSQEGTGPYEQY
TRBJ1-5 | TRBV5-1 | ASSDGTGRNQPQH
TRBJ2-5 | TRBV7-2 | ASSLGLAGGQETQY
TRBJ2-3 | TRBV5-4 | ASSLAAHLGTDTQY
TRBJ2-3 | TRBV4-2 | ASSQGPDTQY
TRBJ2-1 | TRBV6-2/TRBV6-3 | ASSYPGDRDNEQF
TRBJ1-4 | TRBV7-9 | ASSLAGGIEGEKLF
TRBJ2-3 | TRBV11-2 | AISGFFTDTQY
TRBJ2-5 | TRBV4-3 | ASSPYKYQETQY
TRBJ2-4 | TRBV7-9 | ASGRALEIQY
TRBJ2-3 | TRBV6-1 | ASSEAGTSGSTDTQY
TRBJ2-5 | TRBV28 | ASRYGPQETQY
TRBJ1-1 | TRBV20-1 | SARDELGTEAF
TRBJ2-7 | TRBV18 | ASSPLRGIGEQY
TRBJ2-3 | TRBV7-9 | ASSSKLGRGGRTDTQY
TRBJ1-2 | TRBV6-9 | ASSSNQGAGGYT
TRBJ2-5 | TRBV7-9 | ANVPGHDKRETQY
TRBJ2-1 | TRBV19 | ASITPGLAGRNEQF
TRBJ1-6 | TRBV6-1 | ASSEGLNSPLH
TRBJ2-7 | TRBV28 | ASSPPGQRSSYEQY
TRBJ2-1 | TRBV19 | ASSMSSGVNNEQF
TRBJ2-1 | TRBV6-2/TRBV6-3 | ASRLKRGSGDNEQF
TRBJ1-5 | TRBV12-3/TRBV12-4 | ASSLVAGISNQPQH
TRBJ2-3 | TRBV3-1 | ASSQSRGADTQY
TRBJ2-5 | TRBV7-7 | ASSRNRGENQETQY
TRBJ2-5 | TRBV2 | ASSVGAGQTQY
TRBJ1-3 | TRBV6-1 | ASAARISGDTIY
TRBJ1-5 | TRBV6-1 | ASSYGVNQPQH
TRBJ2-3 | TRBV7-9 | ASSATRREEGTQY
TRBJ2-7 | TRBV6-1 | ASSPQTSPYEQY
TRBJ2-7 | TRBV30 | AWTMGPGGRYEQY
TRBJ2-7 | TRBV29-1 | SVEGHPGEQY